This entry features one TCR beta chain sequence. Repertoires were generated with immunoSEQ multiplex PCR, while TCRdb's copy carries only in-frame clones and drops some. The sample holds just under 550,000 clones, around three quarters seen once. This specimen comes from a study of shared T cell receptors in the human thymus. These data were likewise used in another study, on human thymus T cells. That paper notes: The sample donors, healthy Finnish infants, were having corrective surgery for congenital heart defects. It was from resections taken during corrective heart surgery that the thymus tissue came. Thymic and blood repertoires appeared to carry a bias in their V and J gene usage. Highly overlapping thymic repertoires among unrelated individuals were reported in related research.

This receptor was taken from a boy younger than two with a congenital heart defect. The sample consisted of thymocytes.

This CDR3 is CASSLRREEVEQYF. For the CDR3, the DNA is TGTGCCAGCAGCTTAAGGCGGGAGGAGGTCGAGCAGTACTTC. The genes are TRBV11-2 and TRBJ2-7, with 8 bases identical to TRBD2. CDR3 size: 14 residues. Per germline, CDR1 SGHAT and CDR2 FQNNGV. V lost 2 bases to trimming and J lost 6 bases; unmatched junction nucleotides: 6.